This T cell receptor (beta chain) was captured in a study of blood T cell repertoires in COVID-19. This CDR3 has 17 amino acids. Germline V lookup: CDR1 LNHDA, CDR2 SQIVND (reference sequence). V was trimmed by 7 bases and J by 1 base, leaving 22 bases between them. Profiled with immunoSEQ multiplex PCR; TCRdb holds only in-frame clones, not every one. The sample comprises about 280,000 clones, around nine tenths of which are singletons, and 6% to 6.5% rests with the top ten. This clone appeared once. Participants reported their clinical history, and cohort assignment relied on those reports. The chain combines TRBV19 with TRBJ1-1, with D possibly TRBD1 on 6 matching bases. The material sequenced was PBMCs or T cells enriched from blood (not recorded which). The sequence was collected from a woman between 35 and 50 years old who had recovered from COVID-19. Here the CDR3 DNA reads TGTGCCAGTACCCGTACAGGGTCTCGGTCTCGGAACACTGAAGCTTTCTTT. It specifies CASTRTGSRSRNTEAFF.